Below, 7 T cell receptor beta chains from the same sample are listed, as sequenced in a study of T cell responses to AZD1222 COVID-19 vaccine. Assay: immunoSEQ multiplex PCR; the TCRdb copy retains only in-frame clones and omits some. Of some 120,000 clones in the sample, about nine tenths are singletons; the top ten hold approximately 1.5%. The sequenced sample was peripheral blood, obtained on day 0 of AZD1222 vaccination. Receptors originate from an adult in good health.

A word on this clone: Other DNA sequences in the same sample also yield this CDR3. The genes are TRBV5-1 and TRBJ2-7, with D possibly called TRBD1 or TRBD2 (5 bases each). The CDR3 sequence is 12 residues long. The germline V and J ends were trimmed by 0 bases and 4 bases, with 5 bases remaining between them. The germline CDR1 and CDR2 sequences are SGHRS and YFSETQ. The DNA for the CDR3 is TGCGCCAGCAGCTTGGGGGGGTACGAGCAGTACTTC. Its protein is CASSLGGYEQYF.

This sequence joins TRBV28 and TRBJ1-2, with unresolved D. In germline, CDR1 is MDHEN, CDR2 SYDVKM. This CDR3 spans 16 amino acids. The V and J ends lost 1 base and 0 bases respectively, with 12 bases between them. The CDR3 is CASSLSAGVSNYGYTF. The CDR3 DNA is TGTGCCAGCAGTTTATCGGCCGGAGTTTCTAACTATGGCTACACCTTC.

The V and J genes are TRBV19 and TRBJ1-1, with 10 bases fitting TRBD1. Per germline, CDR1 LNHDA and CDR2 SQIVND (reference sequence). V was pared by 5 bases and J by 7 bases, with 10 bases of the junction left unmatched. This CDR3 comprises 15 residues. CDR3: CASSFGGQGTHEAFF. The CDR3 DNA is TGTGCCAGTAGTTTCGGGGGACAGGGGACACATGAAGCTTTCTTT.

Only one count was recorded for this clone. The rearrangement links TRBV6-2 or TRBV6-3 to TRBJ1-5; D uncertain. Between the trimmed V and J ends, which lost 6 bases and 7 bases, there was a span of 13 bases. CDR3 length: 13 amino acids. The V gene's germline CDR1 is MNHEY and CDR2 SVGEGT. CDR3 in DNA: TGTGCCAGCAGCTTCCTAGTAGGACAGCCCCAGCATTTT. Translating gives CASSFLVGQPQHF.

This rearrangement joins TRBV7-2 to TRBJ2-5; possibly TRBD2 for D (5 bases). Germline V gene data show CDR1 as SGHTA and CDR2 as FQGNSA. The V end lost 5 bases, the J end lost 4 bases, and 14 bases lay between the germline ends. The CDR3 totals 14 residues. CDR3 loop: CASSHDYHGETQYF. The CDR3, as DNA: TGTGCCAGCAGCCATGACTACCACGGAGAGACCCAGTACTTC.

The chain recombines TRBV5-8 with TRBJ2-5, with 9 bases that match TRBD1. This CDR3 is built from 17 residues. Germline V gene sequence: CDR1 SGHTS, CDR2 YDEGEE. The V segment lost 0 bases and the J segment 7 bases; nucleotides outside the gene matches: 13. The CDR3 spells CASSLVFLRDREATQYF. The CDR3 DNA sequence: TGTGCCAGCAGCTTGGTCTTCCTCCGGGACAGGGAGGCGACCCAGTACTTC.

This chain connects TRBV2 to TRBJ1-5, with D uncertain. V gave up 6 bases and J gave up 3 bases, with 9 bases separating them. Germline V lookup: CDR1 SNHLY, CDR2 FYNNEI. This CDR3 has 13 residues. CDR3 in DNA: TGTGCCAGCAGGAAAGGGATCAATCAGCCCCAGCATTTT. Translation: CASRKGINQPQHF.